One sample yielded the 22 T cell receptor beta chains listed below, sequenced in a study of spatial heterogeneity in lung cancer. The time point is: blood at routine non-recurrence follow-up after resection. Without sorting, whole RNA was sequenced from tumor, nontumor lung or frozen PBMC. TCRdb used MiXCR to reprocess the 5' RACE reads, holding one entry per CDR3 protein. The table shows approximately 56,000 distinct CDR3 sequences, with roughly 7.4% occurring only once. The sequenced sample was PBMCs, obtained at follow-up. These receptors were obtained from a female donor with early-stage non-small cell lung cancer.

This clonotype was detected ten times or more. The genes are TRBV5-1 and TRBJ2-7, with 10 bases matching TRBD1. The J segment lost 4 bases and the V segment lost 3 bases, leaving 7 bases of the junction unmatched. This CDR3 region has 15 residues. Germline V gene sequence: CDR1 SGHRS, CDR2 YFSETQ. For the CDR3, the DNA is TGCGCCAGCAGCTCCGGACAGGGGGACATATACGAGCAGTACTTC. It yields the protein CASSSGQGDIYEQYF.

This clonotype was seen a handful of times. The chain links TRBV12-3 or TRBV12-4 to TRBJ2-3; D possibly corresponds to TRBD1 (6 bases). The CDR3 is made up of 13 amino acids. Trimming shortened V by 6 bases and J by 3 bases, and 10 bases separated the two germline ends. The CDR3 protein is CASRLTGTDTQYF. The CDR3 DNA reads as TGTGCCAGCAGGCTGACAGGAACAGATACGCAGTATTTT.

This clonotype was detected many times. The chain recombines TRBV7-9 with TRBJ1-5; D ambiguous. From germline, CDR1 is SEHNR and CDR2 FQNEAQ (reference sequence). The CDR3 sequence is 12 residues long. The V end lost 5 bases, the J end lost 4 bases, and 6 bases lay between the germline ends. The CDR3 reads CASSAGNQPQHF. CDR3 coding DNA: TGTGCCAGCAGCGCAGGAAATCAGCCCCAGCATTTT.

This clonotype has only a few counts. The chain uses TRBV9 and TRBJ2-3, with D perhaps matching TRBD2 (6 bases). The germline V gene has CDR1 SGDLS and CDR2 YYNGEE. This CDR3 is built from 14 residues. Trimming pared 0 bases from V and 4 bases from J, leaving 9 bases between. For the CDR3, the DNA is TGTGCCAGCAGCGTAGGCGGGGCGTCAGATACGCAGTATTTT. It specifies CASSVGGASDTQYF.

This clonotype showed up just a few times. The chain combines TRBV20-1 with TRBJ1-2; D uncertain. There are 15 residues in the CDR3. The V end was cut by 0 bases, the J end by 3 bases, with 14 bases between. The germline V gene has CDR1 DFQATT and CDR2 SNEGSKA (reference sequence). CDR3: CSARDGSIRDYGYTF. The DNA for the CDR3 is TGCAGTGCTAGAGATGGGAGCATAAGGGACTATGGCTACACCTTC.

This clonotype was found many times. The rearrangement joins TRBV5-1 to TRBJ1-4, with D unclear. Per germline, CDR1 SGHRS and CDR2 YFSETQ. The CDR3 is 15 amino acids. V was clipped by 6 bases and J by 0 bases, with 12 bases between them. CDR3 protein: CASTMGFATNEKLFF. As DNA, the CDR3 is TGCGCCAGCACCATGGGGTTTGCAACTAATGAAAAACTGTTTTTT.

This clonotype was seen many times. The chain has TRBV7-8 and TRBJ1-5; maybe TRBD1 (6 bases). Germline V gives CDR1 SGHVS, CDR2 FQNEAQ. The CDR3 totals 13 residues. Trimming removed 8 bases at V and 7 bases at J, with 15 bases between. CDR3 region: CASSAGGRQPQHF. In DNA form, the CDR3 reads TGTGCCAGCTCGGCGGGGGGGCGGCAGCCCCAGCATTTT. Full variable domain (outside the CDR3, taken from reference TRBV7-8 and TRBJ1-5): GAGVSQSPRYKVAKRGQDVALRCDPISGHVSLFWYQQALGQGPEFLTYFQNEAQLDKSGLPSDRFFAERPEGSVSTLKIQRTQQEDSAVYLCASSAGGRQPQHFGDGTRLSIL.

This clonotype was detected only a few times. The chain is built from TRBV6-5 and TRBJ1-3, with TRBD1 matching 7 bases. The CDR3 runs 17 residues. Germline V gene lookup returns CDR1 MNHEY and CDR2 SVGAGI. The CDR3 sequence is CAGRTYGTAFSGNTIYF. CDR3 sequence (DNA): TGTGCTGGCAGAACCTACGGGACAGCCTTCTCTGGAAACACCATATATTTT.

This clonotype was observed many times. V is TRBV7-2 and J is TRBJ1-4, with D maybe TRBD1 (6 bases). The CDR3 length is 15 residues. Per germline, CDR1 SGHTA and CDR2 FQGNSA. Trimming pared 7 bases from V and 7 bases from J, leaving 19 bases between. This chain's CDR3 is CASTYGGSRVEKLFF. CDR3 nucleotides: TGTGCCAGCACCTATGGGGGCTCCAGAGTTGAAAAACTGTTTTTT. The variable domain in full, completed from reference TRBV7-2 and TRBJ1-4, reads GAGVSQSPSNKVTEKGKDVELRCDPISGHTALYWYRQSLGQGLEFLIYFQGNSAPDKSGLPSDRFSAERTGGSVSTLTIQRTQQEDSAVYLCASTYGGSRVEKLFFGSGTQLSVL.

In this sample, this clonotype turned up many times. The chain combines TRBV28 with TRBJ2-7, with 12 positions matching TRBD2. The CDR3 covers 16 residues. The V gene's germline CDR1 is MDHEN and CDR2 SYDVKM. V gave up 5 bases and J gave up 4 bases; unmatched junction bases: 9. This CDR3 reads CASSPSLAGGAYEQYF. The CDR3 DNA reads as TGTGCCAGCAGTCCCTCACTAGCGGGGGGCGCGTACGAGCAGTACTTC. The variable domain in full, with the rest retrieved from reference TRBV28 and TRBJ2-7, is DVKVTQSSRYLVKRTGEKVFLECVQDMDHENMFWYRQDPGLGLRLIYFSYDVKMKEKGDIPEGYSVSREKKERFSLILESASTNQTSMYLCASSPSLAGGAYEQYFGPGTRLTVT.

This clonotype was found many times. The rearrangement uses TRBV5-4 and TRBJ2-7; D perhaps matches TRBD2 (6 bases). The CDR3 length is 13 residues. Germline assignment: CDR1 SGHNT and CDR2 YYREEE (reference sequence). Trimming removed 7 bases from V and 7 bases from J, with 18 bases in between. CDR3 residues: CASGRDWEIEQYF. In nucleotides, the CDR3 is TGTGCCAGCGGCCGGGACTGGGAAATAGAGCAGTACTTC.

This clonotype was recorded many times. The chain couples TRBV18 to TRBJ2-5; maybe TRBD1 (6 bases). Germline V gene lookup returns CDR1 KGHSH and CDR2 LQKENI. V lost 4 bases and J 3 bases, leaving 6 bases between the germline ends. The CDR3 loop spans 12 amino acids. The CDR3 reads CASSQGEETQYF. The CDR3 region has the DNA TGTGCCAGCTCACAGGGGGAAGAGACCCAGTACTTC.

A few counts support this clonotype. The chain employs TRBV19 and TRBJ2-2, with 7 bases aligning to TRBD1. This CDR3 comprises 14 residues. V gave up 8 bases and J gave up 4 bases; unmatched junction bases: 7. Germline V gene sequence: CDR1 LNHDA, CDR2 SQIVND (reference sequence). The CDR3 sequence is CASFRQGSTGELFF. The DNA of the CDR3 is TGTGCCAGTTTTAGACAGGGAAGCACCGGGGAGCTGTTTTTT.

This clonotype was observed a few times. The J gene is TRBJ1-6, the V gene TRBV7-2, with D unclear. The CDR3 sequence is 12 residues long. The ends were cut back, 1 base at V and 11 bases at J, with 6 bases in the middle. Germline V gene lookup returns CDR1 SGHTA and CDR2 FQGNSA. The CDR3: CASSLDFPPLHF. In DNA, the CDR3 is TGTGCCAGCAGCTTAGATTTCCCACCCCTCCACTTT.

This clonotype has at least ten counts. The rearrangement links TRBV3-1 to TRBJ2-3, with a tentative D call TRBD2 (5 bases). There are 16 residues in the CDR3. CDR1 is LGHDT and CDR2 is YNNKEL in the germline V gene (reference sequence). V was cut by 0 bases and J by 2 bases, with 12 bases left in between. CDR3 region: CASSQEGGALTDTQYF. The CDR3 DNA follows: TGTGCCAGCAGCCAAGAAGGAGGCGCCCTCACAGATACGCAGTATTTT.

This chain connects TRBV12-3 or TRBV12-4 to TRBJ2-2, with 14 nucleotides matching TRBD2. The CDR3 consists of 18 residues. After removal of 6 bases from V and 4 bases from J, the junction contained 10 bases not matched to a gene. Here the CDR3 reads CASSRTSGGPSGTGELFF. The CDR3 bases are TGTGCCAGCAGCAGGACTAGCGGGGGGCCCTCGGGCACCGGGGAGCTGTTTTTT.

This clonotype was seen ten or more times. The chain combines TRBV7-2 with TRBJ2-3, with 11 bases lining up with TRBD2. V lost 5 bases and J lost 8; bases outside the gene matches: 12. CDR1 SGHTA and CDR2 FQGNSA come from the germline V gene. The CDR3 is 16 amino acids. The CDR3 region has the DNA TGTGCCAGCAGCCCTCGTAGCGGGGGGGCCGGTAGTACGCAGTATTTT. Translating gives CASSPRSGGAGSTQYF.

This clonotype was counted ten times or more. J is TRBJ1-6 and V is TRBV5-6; TRBD1 might be the D (5 bases). This CDR3 is 14 amino acids long. V dropped 0 bases and J dropped 7 bases, with 8 bases sitting between them. CDR1 is SGHDT, CDR2 YYEEEE, per germline. This chain's CDR3 is CASSLERGNSPLHF. DNA for the CDR3: TGTGCCAGCAGCTTGGAAAGGGGAAATTCACCCCTCCACTTT. Variable domain in full (rest from reference TRBV5-6 and TRBJ1-6): DAGVTQSPTHLIKTRGQQVTLRCSPKSGHDTVSWYQQALGQGPQFIFQYYEEEERQRGNFPDRFSGHQFPNYSSELNVNALLLGDSALYLCASSLERGNSPLHFGNGTRLTVT.

This clonotype has a handful of counts. The chain is built from TRBV5-1 and TRBJ2-7, with D maybe TRBD1 (6 bases). CDR3 length: 15 residues. Germline V gene lookup returns CDR1 SGHRS and CDR2 YFSETQ. The V end lost 0 bases, the J end lost 1 base, and 11 bases lay between the germline ends. This CDR3 is CASSLVTGGSYEQYF. CDR3 sequence (DNA): TGCGCCAGCAGCTTGGTGACAGGCGGGTCCTACGAGCAGTACTTC.

The gene calls are TRBV4-1 and TRBJ2-7; D may be TRBD2 (5 bases). The CDR3 has 17 amino acids. The V end was cut by 0 bases, the J end by 0 bases, with 15 bases between. Germline V CDR1 and CDR2: MGHRA, YSYEKL. CDR3 nucleotide sequence: TGCGCCAGCAGCCAAGATCCGAGGGTATATAGCTCCTACGAGCAGTACTTC. It translates to CASSQDPRVYSSYEQYF.

This clonotype occurred many times. The rearrangement uses TRBV7-9 and TRBJ2-3; D is perhaps TRBD1 (6 bases). With 2 bases removed from V and 0 bases from J, the gap between germline ends came to 12 bases. The CDR3 length is 16 residues. Germline CDR1 is SEHNR and CDR2 is FQNEAQ (reference sequence). CDR3 region: CASSLMQGQSTDTQYF. Written as DNA, the CDR3 is TGTGCCAGCAGCTTAATGCAGGGGCAAAGCACAGATACGCAGTATTTT.

This clonotype was detected ten times or more. The rearrangement uses TRBV20-1 and TRBJ2-3; D may be TRBD2 (5 bases). V lost 1 base to trimming and J lost 6 bases, with 14 bases between them. This CDR3 region has 14 residues. Germline V gives CDR1 DFQATT, CDR2 SNEGSKA (reference sequence). The CDR3 loop is CSARAGETWDTQYF. The CDR3 DNA follows: TGCAGTGCTAGAGCCGGGGAGACCTGGGATACGCAGTATTTT.